The rows below give T cell receptor beta chains drawn from one sample of a study of T cells in narcolepsy. Data came from immunoSEQ multiplex PCR; TCRdb stores just in-frame clones and leaves some out. The top ten hold 3.8% of the sample, which has over 25,000 clones, 65% to 85% seen once. The specimen was memory (CD45RA-) CD4+ T cells from blood. These receptors were obtained from a human donor in good health. Each CDR3 is given with its conserved first and last residue. Fields, in order: V gene, D gene, J gene, clone size, CDR3 protein, CDR3 DNA. D genes are given only for firm matches. Clone size is given for some rows only: seen once, a few or many times, or a class if the clone is expanded.

TRBV11-2	.	TRBJ2-7	.	CASSFGDFGVEQYF	TGTGCCAGCAGCTTTGGGGATTTCGGGGTCGAGCAGTACTTC
TRBV2	.	TRBJ1-6	.	CASSPGRAYNSPLHF	TGTGCCAGCAGTCCGGGCCGAGCGTATAATTCACCCCTCCACTTT
TRBV2	TRBD2	TRBJ2-7	.	CASSDVGLISLEQYF	TGTGCCAGCAGTGATGTGGGACTAATTTCCCTCGAGCAGTACTTC
TRBV19	TRBD1	TRBJ2-7	.	CASNRRGGTGVDEQYF	TGTGCCAGTAACAGGCGGGGCGGGACAGGGGTCGATGAGCAGTACTTC
TRBV27	TRBD2	TRBJ2-1	.	CASSLSRALAGGPRDEQFF	TGTGCCAGCAGTTTATCTCGGGCCTTAGCGGGAGGGCCGCGGGATGAGCAGTTCTTC
TRBV9	.	TRBJ1-3	.	CASSVGTTSGNTIYF	TGTGCCAGCAGCGTCGGGACTACCTCTGGAAACACCATATATTTT
TRBV5-6	.	TRBJ2-5	few	CASSFQETQYF	TGTGCCAGCAGTTTTCAAGAGACCCAGTACTTC
TRBV18	.	TRBJ1-4	.	CASSPPRTGSFNEKLFF	TGTGCCAGCTCACCACCCCGAACAGGGTCGTTTAATGAAAAACTGTTTTTT
TRBV15	.	TRBJ2-3	.	CATSRPGQKSTDTQYF	TGTGCCACCAGCAGGCCAGGACAGAAAAGCACAGATACGCAGTATTTT
TRBV9	TRBD1	TRBJ1-3	.	CASSGQGYSGNTIYF	TGTGCCAGCAGCGGACAGGGTTACTCTGGAAACACCATATATTTT
TRBV6-5	TRBD1	TRBJ1-1	.	CASSRLTGEKAFF	TGTGCCAGCAGTAGATTGACAGGGGAGAAAGCTTTCTTT
TRBV5-6	TRBD1	TRBJ1-2	.	CASSLWGTGDPYGYTF	TGTGCCAGCAGCTTGTGGGGGACAGGGGACCCCTATGGCTACACCTTC
TRBV19	.	TRBJ2-7	few	CASSIRHSYEQYF	TGTGCCAGTAGTATAAGACACAGCTACGAGCAGTACTTC
TRBV5-1	.	TRBJ2-5	few	CASSQNRARETQYF	TGCGCCAGCAGCCAAAACAGGGCCCGAGAGACCCAGTACTTC
TRBV6-5	TRBD1	TRBJ2-7	.	CASSTRGYEQYF	TGTGCCAGCAGCACCAGGGGGTACGAGCAGTACTTC
TRBV20-1	.	TRBJ1-1	.	CSAYTNTEAFF	TGCAGTGCTTATACGAACACTGAAGCTTTCTTT
TRBV7-8	.	TRBJ2-1	.	CASSFTFGSNEQFF	TGTGCCAGCAGCTTCACCTTCGGGAGCAATGAGCAGTTCTTC
TRBV29-1	.	TRBJ2-2	.	CSAQRDVGELFF	TGCAGCGCCCAACGAGATGTCGGGGAGCTGTTTTTT
TRBV4-1	TRBD1	TRBJ1-1	.	CASSPRQGSVTEAFF	TGCGCCAGCAGCCCCAGACAGGGATCTGTTACTGAAGCTTTCTTT